Following are 9 T cell receptor beta chains from one sample sequenced in a study of CD8+ T cells in alopecia areata. Extracted RNA was reverse transcribed into cDNA, the sequencing template. Sequenced by immunoSEQ multiplex PCR; TCRdb stores in-frame clones only, minus some. The sample contains around 97,000 clones, around three fifths of which appear only once. The sequencing sample was made of CD4+ T cells sorted from blood. The source is a human donor in good health.

This clone turned up a few times. This sequence joins TRBV18 and TRBJ2-1, with D perhaps matching TRBD1 (6 bases). V was pared by 3 bases and J by 3 bases, with 18 bases between. Germline CDR1 is KGHSH and CDR2 is LQKENI. The CDR3 loop spans 17 amino acids. The CDR3 coding sequence is TGTGCCAGCTCACCCCCCGTTGGGGGCGGGTACTACAATGAGCAGTTCTTC. It codes for CASSPPVGGGYYNEQFF.

The rearrangement links TRBV12-5 to TRBJ1-1; D ambiguous. Germline CDR1 and CDR2: LGHNT and FRNRAP. The V gene lost 6 bases and the J gene lost 6 bases, with 8 bases spanning the gap. This CDR3 comprises 11 residues. CDR3 region: CASGSLSEAFF. The CDR3 DNA is TGTGCTAGTGGCTCCCTTTCTGAAGCTTTCTTT.

CDR3 loop: CSVADRGSSYEQYF. Here the CDR3 DNA reads TGCAGCGTCGCGGACAGGGGAAGTTCCTACGAGCAGTACTTC. V is TRBV29-1 and J is TRBJ2-7, with 9 bases identical to TRBD1. CDR1 SQVTM and CDR2 ANQGSEA come from the germline V gene. Trimming removed 6 bases from V and 1 base from J; junction bases left unmatched: 7. This CDR3 is 14 amino acids long.

The CDR3 DNA follows: TGCAGCGTTGAAGATCACGAGCAGTACTTC. Translated, it gives CSVEDHEQYF. The V and J genes are TRBV29-1 and TRBJ2-7; D is unclear. Germline CDR1 and CDR2: SQVTM and ANQGSEA. This CDR3 contains 10 residues. With 0 bases removed from V and 5 bases from J, the gap between germline ends came to 2 bases.

The rearrangement uses TRBV2 and TRBJ1-5; D gene ambiguous. Germline V lookup: CDR1 SNHLY, CDR2 FYNNEI. This CDR3 contains 15 residues. Trimming stripped 8 bases from V and 0 bases from J, with 14 bases between. The CDR3 DNA follows: TGTGCCAGCGGAAAAGGACCGGGTAGCAATCAGCCCCAGCATTTT. It codes for CASGKGPGSNQPQHF.

A few counts support this clone. The CDR3 reads CASSPEGEKLFF. The CDR3, as DNA: TGCGCCAGCAGTCCGGAGGGGGAAAAACTGTTTTTT. The chain couples TRBV5-1 to TRBJ1-4; D may be TRBD1 (5 bases). Germline CDR1 SGHRS, CDR2 YFSETQ. V was pared by 5 bases and J by 8 bases, with 10 bases between. The length of the CDR3 is 12 residues.

CDR3 DNA: TGCGCCAGCAGCCAAGATCTTAATCCCCCCAGAGAGACCCAGTACTTC. It translates to CASSQDLNPPRETQYF. J is TRBJ2-5 and V is TRBV4-3; D not certain. Trimming cost V 0 bases and J 4 bases, with 15 bases left between them. Germline V CDR1 and CDR2: LGHNA, YSLEER. This CDR3 has 16 amino acids.

The chain recombines TRBV6-6 with TRBJ2-1; TRBD1 agrees at 7 bases. The CDR3 is 13 residues long. Germline CDR1 reads MNHNY; CDR2 reads SVGAGI (reference sequence). The V and J ends lost 6 bases and 7 bases, in that order; junction bases with no gene match: 6. This CDR3 is CASSSLRGNEQFF. The CDR3 DNA follows: TGTGCCAGCAGCTCCCTCAGGGGGAATGAGCAGTTCTTC.

This clone was seen once. The chain couples TRBV6-1 to TRBJ2-5, with D perhaps matching TRBD1 (5 bases). This CDR3 comprises 15 residues. The germline V gene encodes CDR1 MNHNS and CDR2 SASEGT. Trimming removed 3 bases at V and 4 bases at J, with 15 bases between. CDR3 DNA sequence: TGTGCCAGCAGTGAGCGGCAGGGTAGGGGAGAGACCCAGTACTTC. Its protein is CASSERQGRGETQYF.